Listed here are 23 T cell receptor beta chains from one sample, sequenced in a study of blood T cell repertoires in COVID-19. Produced via immunoSEQ multiplex PCR; TCRdb's table is partial and in-frame only. The sample records some 75,000 clones, more than 70% being singletons. Sample: peripheral blood. These receptors originate from a man aged 50 to 59 with COVID-19, enrolled during active disease.

This clone was seen only once. V and J are TRBV30 and TRBJ2-1; D call uncertain. The CDR3 contains 11 residues. In germline, CDR1 is GTSNPN, CDR2 SVGIG (reference sequence). V was pared by 2 bases and J by 5 bases, with 4 bases between. The CDR3 bases are TGTGCCTGGAGTAGAGACAATGAGCAGTTCTTC. Amino acid sequence: CAWSRDNEQFF.

The CDR3 DNA sequence: TGTGCCAGCAGTGCGAGGTTTGACCTTTCCGGAAAACTGTTTTTT. Protein: CASSARFDLSGKLFF. The rearrangement uses TRBV27 and TRBJ1-4; no clear D gene. CDR1 MNHEY and CDR2 SMNVEV come from the germline V gene (reference sequence). The CDR3 has 15 residues. Trimming cost V 5 bases and J 10 bases, with 20 bases left between them. Looking up the rest from reference TRBV27 and TRBJ1-4 gives the full variable domain: EAQVTQNPRYLITVTGKKLTVTCSQNMNHEYMSWYRQDPGLGLRQIYYSMNVEVTDKGDVPEGYKVSRKEKRNFPLILESPSPNQTSLYFCASSARFDLSGKLFFGSGTQLSVL.

The genes are TRBV5-1 and TRBJ1-2; D is uncertain. CDR1 and CDR2 from the germline V gene are SGHRS and YFSETQ. The CDR3 runs to 13 residues. Trimming stripped 2 bases from V and 0 bases from J, with 5 bases between. The CDR3 region has the DNA TGCGCCAGCAGCTTAACAGCTAACTATGGCTACACCTTC. This translates into CASSLTANYGYTF. Complete variable domain (other parts from reference TRBV5-1 and TRBJ1-2): KAGVTQTPRYLIKTRGQQVTLSCSPISGHRSVSWYQQTPGQGLQFLFEYFSETQRNKGNFPGRFSGRQFSNSRSEMNVSTLELGDSALYLCASSLTANYGYTFGSGTRLTVV.

V usage is TRBV12-3 or TRBV12-4 and J usage is TRBJ1-6, with a tentative D call TRBD1 (5 bases). The CDR3 covers 13 residues. V lost 2 bases, J lost 10 bases, and 9 bases lay in between. The CDR3, as DNA: TGTGCCAGCAGTTTAAACAGGCGATCACCCCTCCACTTT. It specifies CASSLNRRSPLHF.

The chain is built from TRBV11-1 and TRBJ2-1, with D uncertain. V was clipped by 1 base and J by 10 bases, with 8 bases between them. The CDR3 spans 12 residues. Germline V gives CDR1 SGHAT, CDR2 FQDESV (reference sequence). For the CDR3, the DNA is TGTGCCAGCAGCTTAGTTGGCAGGGAGCAGTTCTTC. It specifies CASSLVGREQFF.

The V and J genes are TRBV7-2 and TRBJ1-4; no clear D gene. V lost 1 base to trimming and J lost 8 bases, with 14 bases between them. This CDR3 is 15 amino acids long. Germline V gives CDR1 SGHTA, CDR2 FQGNSA. The CDR3 DNA reads TGTGCCAGCAGCTTAGTTGGAGGGCGAGGAGAAAAACTGTTTTTT. Amino acids: CASSLVGGRGEKLFF.

This chain connects TRBV28 to TRBJ2-1; D perhaps matches TRBD2 (6 bases). The CDR3 contains 14 residues. The germline V gene encodes CDR1 MDHEN and CDR2 SYDVKM. V lost 7 bases to trimming and J lost 8 bases, with 18 bases between them. CDR3 residues: CASKVASEADEQFF. The CDR3 coding sequence is TGTGCCAGCAAGGTGGCTAGCGAGGCGGATGAGCAGTTCTTC.

V gene TRBV7-9 combines with J gene TRBJ1-3; D uncertain. The germline V gene has CDR1 SEHNR and CDR2 FQNEAQ (reference sequence). CDR3 length: 15 residues. V lost 5 bases to trimming and J lost 8 bases, with 19 bases between them. CDR3 loop: CASSDRQWGADTIYF. In DNA, the CDR3 is TGTGCCAGCAGCGATCGCCAATGGGGAGCAGACACCATATATTTT.

J is TRBJ2-2 and V is TRBV10-3; 11 bases agree with TRBD1. Germline CDR1 ENHRY, CDR2 SYGVKD. The CDR3 sequence is 14 residues long. With 6 bases clipped from V and 5 bases from J, the junction kept 2 bases outside the gene matches. The CDR3 DNA reads TGTGCCATCAGGGGGACAGGGGGGACCGGGGAGCTGTTTTTT. Translating it yields CAIRGTGGTGELFF.

The rearrangement joins TRBV10-3 to TRBJ2-1; tentatively, D is TRBD1 (5 bases). CDR3 length: 11 residues. V dropped 2 bases and J dropped 13 bases, with 9 bases sitting between them. Looked up from germline, CDR1 is ENHRY and CDR2 is SYGVKD. CDR3 DNA sequence: TGTGCCATCAGTGAGGGAAGGGGACAGTTCTTC. Protein sequence: CAISEGRGQFF.

The rearrangement links TRBV28 to TRBJ1-1; 11 bases line up with TRBD1. Trimming removed 2 bases from V and 3 bases from J; junction bases left unmatched: 5. CDR3 length: 16 residues. Germline V gene data show CDR1 as MDHEN and CDR2 as SYDVKM. CDR3 in amino acids: CASSLLPGQGDTEAFF. CDR3 DNA: TGTGCCAGCAGTTTACTCCCGGGACAGGGGGACACTGAAGCTTTCTTT.

This chain joins TRBV7-3 and TRBJ2-2; the match to TRBD2 covers 10 bases. The CDR3 is 15 residues long. With 6 bases clipped from V and 4 bases from J, the junction kept 5 bases outside the gene matches. The germline V gene encodes CDR1 SGHTA and CDR2 FQGTGA. The CDR3 sequence: CASREVAGGTGELFF. The CDR3 DNA follows: TGTGCCAGCAGAGAAGTAGCGGGAGGCACCGGGGAGCTGTTTTTT.

This clone has just a few counts. The chain links TRBV28 to TRBJ1-5; D is possibly TRBD1 (6 bases). The V gene lost 6 bases and the J gene lost 0 bases, with 9 bases spanning the gap. This CDR3 has 14 residues. The germline CDR1 and CDR2 sequences are MDHEN and SYDVKM. This chain's CDR3 is CASSRTVSNQPQHF. CDR3 in DNA: TGTGCCAGCAGCCGGACAGTTAGCAATCAGCCCCAGCATTTT.

This clone is medium-sized in the sample. The chain joins TRBV28 to TRBJ2-1; 7 bases fit TRBD1. Germline V gives CDR1 MDHEN, CDR2 SYDVKM. The CDR3 has 17 amino acids. Trimming removed 5 bases from V and 6 bases from J; junction bases left unmatched: 16. The DNA for the CDR3 is TGTGCCAGCAGTGTACTCCGCGAGACAGGGTTTTTCAATGAGCAGTTCTTC. This codes for CASSVLRETGFFNEQFF.

This chain connects TRBV7-6 to TRBJ2-1, with 11 bases fitting TRBD2. Trimming cost V 5 bases and J 5 bases; bases outside gene matches: 5. CDR3 length equals 15 residues. CDR1 is SGHVS and CDR2 is FNYEAQ in the germline V gene. CDR3 bases: TGTGCCAGCAGCATAACTAGCGGGAGTCACAATGAGCAGTTCTTC. Its translation: CASSITSGSHNEQFF. Together with reference TRBV7-6 and TRBJ2-1, the CDR3 gives the full variable domain: GAGVSQSPRYKVTKRGQDVALRCDPISGHVSLYWYRQALGQGPEFLTYFNYEAQQDKSGLPNDRFSAERPEGSISTLTIQRTEQRDSAMYRCASSITSGSHNEQFFGPGTRLTVL.

This clone was counted only a few times. The chain employs TRBV28 and TRBJ2-7; 7 bases agree with TRBD1. CDR1 MDHEN and CDR2 SYDVKM come from the germline V gene. V dropped 4 bases and J dropped 6; count of bases not matched to a gene: 6. The CDR3 loop spans 13 amino acids. The CDR3 region is CASSSMTGTEQYF. CDR3 bases: TGTGCCAGCAGTTCGATGACAGGGACCGAGCAGTACTTC.

The V call is TRBV4-3, the J call TRBJ1-2; D gene unclear. V lost 1 base to trimming and J lost 8 bases, with 11 bases between them. The CDR3 has 13 amino acids. The germline CDR1 and CDR2 sequences are LGHNA and YSLEER. The CDR3 here is CASSQVAGRGYTF. CDR3 DNA sequence: TGCGCCAGCAGCCAAGTGGCGGGAAGAGGCTACACCTTC.

CDR3 protein: CAWSPTRAGGNTIYF. The CDR3 DNA sequence: TGTGCCTGGAGCCCGACCCGGGCGGGTGGAAACACCATATATTTT. V usage is TRBV30 and J usage is TRBJ1-3, with D uncertain. Germline V CDR1 and CDR2: GTSNPN, SVGIG (reference sequence). Trimming removed 3 bases at V and 3 bases at J, with 15 bases between. This CDR3 region has 15 residues.

The rearrangement links TRBV6-1 to TRBJ1-5; TRBD1 is a possible D gene (5 bases). The CDR3 extends over 15 amino acids. Looked up from germline, CDR1 is MNHNS and CDR2 is SASEGT. V lost 2 bases and J lost 2, with 10 bases in between. The CDR3 protein is CASSEMWGGNQPQHF. For the CDR3, the DNA is TGTGCCAGCAGTGAAATGTGGGGGGGCAATCAGCCCCAGCATTTT.

This clone came up a few times. DNA of the CDR3: TGTGCCAGCACCCGGGCGGGGGGCCTGGGCGAGCAGTACTTC. Protein product: CASTRAGGLGEQYF. The chain couples TRBV28 to TRBJ2-7, with TRBD2 matching over 8 bases. Germline CDR1 MDHEN, CDR2 SYDVKM. CDR3 length equals 14 residues. With 7 bases clipped from V and 6 bases from J, the junction kept 11 bases outside the gene matches.

The chain couples TRBV4-1 to TRBJ1-3; 8 bases agree with TRBD1. Trimming at V came to 4 bases and at J to 4 bases, leaving 6 bases not matched to a gene. Germline CDR1 and CDR2: MGHRA and YSYEKL. The CDR3 totals 15 residues. CDR3 nucleotides: TGCGCCAGCAGCCCCTCGACAGGGGTGGGAAACACCATATATTTT. This encodes CASSPSTGVGNTIYF.

This clone was detected only once. V usage is TRBV29-1 and J usage is TRBJ2-3; TRBD1 agrees at 7 bases. The V segment lost 7 bases and the J segment 0 bases; nucleotides outside the gene matches: 7. Germline CDR1 reads SQVTM; CDR2 reads ANQGSEA. This CDR3 has 14 amino acids. The CDR3 region has the DNA TGCAGCGCAAGGGACAGATCTAGCACAGATACGCAGTATTTT. Its protein is CSARDRSSTDTQYF.

This chain links TRBV7-2 with TRBJ2-1, with unresolved D. With 7 bases removed from V and 0 bases from J, the gap between germline ends came to 16 bases. Germline V gene sequence: CDR1 SGHTA, CDR2 FQGNSA. The CDR3 length is 16 residues. CDR3 sequence reads: CASTPTPSSSYNEQFF. CDR3 coding DNA: TGTGCCAGCACCCCTACCCCGAGTAGCTCCTACAATGAGCAGTTCTTC.